This T cell receptor beta chain comes out of a study of long-term antiretroviral therapy in people with HIV. Study-wide findings and caveats: Whereas controls had wider CDR3 length ranges, HIV repertoires had narrower ones.

The CDR3 is 16 amino acids. V dropped 6 bases and J dropped 2 bases, with 14 bases sitting between them. Germline V gene data show CDR1 as SEHNR and CDR2 as FQNEAQ (reference sequence). Of note for this clone: Its specificity is unknown.

Treatment locations for all participants with HIV were in the United States. Sequencing used immunoSEQ v3.0 at survey level. The repertoire was sequenced with immunoSEQ multiplex PCR; TCRdb's copy has only in-frame clones and lacks some. Counted here are 18,000 or so clones, around 80% occurring once; the ten biggest clones make up about 8%. Sample: unsorted PBMCs, taken at the start of antiretroviral therapy, before treatment. The V gene is TRBV7-9, the J gene TRBJ2-6, with D tentatively TRBD1 (6 bases). This sequence was found in a woman aged 40 to 50 with HIV. CDR3 sequence (DNA): TGTGCCAGCAGTTTCTATCCAGGGGCTGGGGCCAACGTCCTGACTTTC. As protein: CASSFYPGAGANVLTF.